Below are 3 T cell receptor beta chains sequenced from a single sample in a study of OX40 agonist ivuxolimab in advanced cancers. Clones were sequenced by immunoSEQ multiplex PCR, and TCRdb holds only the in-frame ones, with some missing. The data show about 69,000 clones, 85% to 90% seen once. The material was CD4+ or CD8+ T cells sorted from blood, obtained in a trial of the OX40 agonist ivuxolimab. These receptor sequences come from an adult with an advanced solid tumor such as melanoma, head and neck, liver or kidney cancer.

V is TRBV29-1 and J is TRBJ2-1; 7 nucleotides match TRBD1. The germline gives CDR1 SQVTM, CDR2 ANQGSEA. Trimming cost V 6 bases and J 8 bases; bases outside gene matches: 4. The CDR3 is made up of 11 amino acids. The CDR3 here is CSVGTGDEQFF. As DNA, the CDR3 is TGCAGCGTAGGCACAGGGGATGAGCAGTTCTTC.

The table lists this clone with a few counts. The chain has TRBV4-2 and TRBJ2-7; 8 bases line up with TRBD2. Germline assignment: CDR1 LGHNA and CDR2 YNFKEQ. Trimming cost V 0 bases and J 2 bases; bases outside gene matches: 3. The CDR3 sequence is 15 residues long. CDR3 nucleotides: TGTGCCAGCAGCCAAGATCACGGGAGGGCCTACGAGCAGTACTTC. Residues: CASSQDHGRAYEQYF.

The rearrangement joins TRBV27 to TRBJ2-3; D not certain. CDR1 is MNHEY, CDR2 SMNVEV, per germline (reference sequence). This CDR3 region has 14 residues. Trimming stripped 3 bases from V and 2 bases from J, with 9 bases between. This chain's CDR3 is CASSLMSNTDTQYF. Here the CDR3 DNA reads TGTGCCAGCAGTTTGATGAGTAACACAGATACGCAGTATTTT.